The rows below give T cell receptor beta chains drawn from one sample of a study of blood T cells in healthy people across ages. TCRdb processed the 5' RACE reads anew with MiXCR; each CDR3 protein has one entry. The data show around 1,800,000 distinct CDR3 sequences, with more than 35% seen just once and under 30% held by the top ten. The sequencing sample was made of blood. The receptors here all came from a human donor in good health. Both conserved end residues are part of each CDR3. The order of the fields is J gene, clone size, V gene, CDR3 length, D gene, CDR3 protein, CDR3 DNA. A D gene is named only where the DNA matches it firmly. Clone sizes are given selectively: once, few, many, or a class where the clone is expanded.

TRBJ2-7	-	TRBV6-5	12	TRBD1	CASSRLRGEQYF	TGTGCCAGCAGTAGACTCAGGGGGGAGCAGTACTTC
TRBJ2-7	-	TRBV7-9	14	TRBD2	CASSLVASGHEQYF	TGTGCCAGCAGCTTAGTCGCTAGCGGGCACGAGCAGTACTTC
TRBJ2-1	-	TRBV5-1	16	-	CASSFGQLSSYNEQFF	TGCGCCAGCAGCTTTGGACAGCTGAGCTCCTACAATGAGCAGTTCTTC
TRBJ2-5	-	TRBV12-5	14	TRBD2	CASGGGGLQETQYF	TGTGCTAGTGGTGGGGGAGGGTTACAAGAGACCCAGTACTTC
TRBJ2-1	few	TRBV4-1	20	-	CASSHPWSRQGLLIAGEQFF	TGCGCCAGCAGCCACCCCTGGTCGAGACAGGGTTTGCTAATCGCGGGAGAGCAGTTCTTC
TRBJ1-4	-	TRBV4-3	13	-	CASSSTTNEKPFF	TGCGCCAGCAGCTCTACAACTAATGAAAAACCGTTTTTT
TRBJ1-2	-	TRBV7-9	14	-	CASAGGTAPYGYTF	TGTGCCAGCGCTGGGGGGACGGCTCCTTATGGCTACACCTTC
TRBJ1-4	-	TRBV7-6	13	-	CASSLGTYEKLFF	TGTGCCAGCAGCTTAGGGACCTATGAAAAACTGTTTTTT
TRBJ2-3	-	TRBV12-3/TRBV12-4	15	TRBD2	CASRKRGGVADTQYF	TGTGCCAGCAGAAAGCGGGGGGGCGTCGCAGATACGCAGTATTTT
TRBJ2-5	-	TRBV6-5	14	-	CASSYSGSKETQYF	TGTGCCAGCAGTTACTCGGGCAGTAAAGAGACCCAGTACTTC
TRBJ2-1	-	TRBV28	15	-	CASSLSSSSYNEQFF	TGTGCCAGCAGTTTAAGTTCAAGCTCCTACAATGAGCAGTTCTTC
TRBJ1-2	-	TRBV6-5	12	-	CASSSNVGGYTF	TGTGCCAGCAGCTCCAATGTAGGTGGCTACACCTTC
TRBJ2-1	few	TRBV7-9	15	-	CASSLEGQKYNEQFF	TGTGCCAGCAGCTTGGAAGGACAGAAATACAATGAGCAGTTCTTC
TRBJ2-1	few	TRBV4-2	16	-	CASSQGTEAEHNEQFF	TGTGCCAGCAGCCAAGGGACGGAGGCCGAACACAATGAGCAGTTCTTC
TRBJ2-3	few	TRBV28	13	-	CASSLMGRNTQYF	TGTGCCAGCAGTTTGATGGGGAGGAATACGCAGTATTTT
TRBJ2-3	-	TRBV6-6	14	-	CASYPGGGTDTQYF	TGTGCCAGCTATCCAGGGGGGGGCACAGATACGCAGTATTTT
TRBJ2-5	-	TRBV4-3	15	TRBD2	CASSQDLGRGETQYF	TGCGCCAGCAGCCAAGATCTCGGGCGGGGGGAGACCCAGTACTTC
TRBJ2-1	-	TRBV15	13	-	CATSSGVDNEQFF	TGTGCCACCAGCTCCGGGGTCGACAATGAGCAGTTCTTC
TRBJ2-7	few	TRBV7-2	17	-	CASSLTWDVPVPYEQYF	TGTGCCAGCAGCTTAACATGGGACGTCCCCGTTCCCTACGAGCAGTACTTC
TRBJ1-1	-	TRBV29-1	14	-	CSVMGLREGTEAFF	TGCAGCGTTATGGGACTCCGAGAGGGCACTGAAGCTTTCTTT
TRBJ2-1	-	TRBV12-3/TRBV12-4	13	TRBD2	CASSSLGGGEQFF	TGTGCCAGCAGTTCCCTCGGGGGGGGTGAGCAGTTCTTC
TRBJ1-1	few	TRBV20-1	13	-	CSASANLLTEAFF	TGCAGTGCTAGCGCTAACCTCCTCACTGAAGCTTTCTTT
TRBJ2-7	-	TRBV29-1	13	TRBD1	CSVVGTANYEQYF	TGCAGCGTTGTAGGGACAGCAAATTACGAGCAGTACTTC
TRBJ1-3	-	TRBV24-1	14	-	CATSDGRSGNTIYF	TGTGCCACCAGTGATGGGCGGTCAGGAAACACCATATATTTT
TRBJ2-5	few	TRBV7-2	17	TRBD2	CASSLEMYGRGQETQYF	TGTGCCAGCAGCTTAGAGATGTACGGGCGGGGGCAAGAGACCCAGTACTTC
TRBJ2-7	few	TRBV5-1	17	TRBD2	CASSFSGGSTISYEQYF	TGCGCCAGCAGCTTCAGCGGGGGGTCTACTATCTCCTACGAGCAGTACTTC
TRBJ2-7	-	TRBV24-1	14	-	CATSDRRGTYEQYF	TGTGCCACCAGTGATAGGAGGGGAACCTACGAGCAGTACTTC
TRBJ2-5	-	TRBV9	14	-	CASSVGGSQETQYF	TGTGCCAGCAGCGTAGGGGGATCCCAAGAGACCCAGTACTTC
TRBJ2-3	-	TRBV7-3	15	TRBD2	CASGVRGGARDTQYF	TGTGCCTCCGGAGTCCGCGGGGGGGCCAGAGATACGCAGTATTTT
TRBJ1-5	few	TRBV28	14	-	CASSLTDRHQPQHF	TGTGCCAGCAGTTTGACAGATCGTCATCAGCCCCAGCATTTT